This TCR beta chain was identified in a study of blood T cell repertoires in COVID-19. V dropped 4 bases and J dropped 0; count of bases not matched to a gene: 7. The CDR3 is 17 residues long. The V gene's germline CDR1 is LNHDA and CDR2 SQIVND (reference sequence). Profiled with immunoSEQ multiplex PCR; TCRdb holds only in-frame clones, not every one. The repertoire holds about 160,000 clones, about nine tenths seen once, with approximately 4.8% in the top ten. The sequenced sample consisted of peripheral blood. The rearrangement links TRBV19 to TRBJ2-2, with 8 positions matching TRBD2. The receptor comes from a young man with COVID-19, enrolled during active disease. The CDR3 region is CASSTGRVSPNTGELFF. The CDR3 DNA follows: TGTGCCAGTAGTACCGGGAGGGTGTCCCCGAACACCGGGGAGCTGTTTTTT.